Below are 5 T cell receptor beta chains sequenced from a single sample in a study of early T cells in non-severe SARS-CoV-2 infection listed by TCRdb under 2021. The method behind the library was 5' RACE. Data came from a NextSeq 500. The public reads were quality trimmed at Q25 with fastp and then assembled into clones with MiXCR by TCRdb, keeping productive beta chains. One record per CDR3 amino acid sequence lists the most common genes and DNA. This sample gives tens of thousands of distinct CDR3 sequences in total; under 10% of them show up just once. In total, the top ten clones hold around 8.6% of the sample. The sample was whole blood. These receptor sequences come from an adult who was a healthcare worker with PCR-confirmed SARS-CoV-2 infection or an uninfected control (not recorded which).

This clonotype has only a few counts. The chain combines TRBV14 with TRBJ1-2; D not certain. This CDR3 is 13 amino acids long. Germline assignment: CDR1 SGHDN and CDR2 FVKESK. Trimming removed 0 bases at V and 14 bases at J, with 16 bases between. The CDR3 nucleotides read TGTGCCAGCAGCCAAGACTCAGGCAGTCCGGGGACCTTC. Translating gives CASSQDSGSPGTF.

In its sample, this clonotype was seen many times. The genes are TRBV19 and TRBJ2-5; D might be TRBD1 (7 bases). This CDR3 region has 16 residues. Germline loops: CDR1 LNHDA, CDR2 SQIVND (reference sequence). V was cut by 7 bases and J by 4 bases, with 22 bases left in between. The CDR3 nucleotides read TGTGCCAGTACCCCGGGGGACAGACCCCGCGGAGAGACCCAGTACTTC. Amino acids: CASTPGDRPRGETQYF.

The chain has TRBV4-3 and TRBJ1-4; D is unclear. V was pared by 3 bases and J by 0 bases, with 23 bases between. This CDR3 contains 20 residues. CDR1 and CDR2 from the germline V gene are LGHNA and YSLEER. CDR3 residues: CASSQSPLSGWGATNEKLFF. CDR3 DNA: TGCGCCAGCAGCCAGTCCCCTTTGTCGGGATGGGGTGCAACTAATGAAAAACTGTTTTTT.

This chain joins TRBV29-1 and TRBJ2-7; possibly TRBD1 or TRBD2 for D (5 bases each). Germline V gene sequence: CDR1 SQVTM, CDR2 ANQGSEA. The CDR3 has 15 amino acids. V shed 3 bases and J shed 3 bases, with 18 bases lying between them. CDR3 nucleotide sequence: TGCAGCGTTGACGGCCAGGGAGCAGGGAGCTACGAGCAGTACTTC. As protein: CSVDGQGAGSYEQYF.

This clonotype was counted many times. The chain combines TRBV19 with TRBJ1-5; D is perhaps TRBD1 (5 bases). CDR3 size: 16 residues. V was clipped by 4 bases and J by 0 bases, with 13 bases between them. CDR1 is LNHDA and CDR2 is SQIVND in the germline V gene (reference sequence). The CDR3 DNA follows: TGTGCCAGTAGTACTCCAGGGTGGAATAGCAATCAGCCCCAGCATTTT. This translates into CASSTPGWNSNQPQHF.